The following is a T cell receptor (beta chain) sequence with its context. Repertoires were generated with immunoSEQ multiplex PCR, while TCRdb's copy carries only in-frame clones and drops some. The sample includes some 670,000 clones, 80% to 90% of them seen just once. This sample was included in a study of blood T cell repertoires in COVID-19. The germline V gene encodes CDR1 LNHDA and CDR2 SQIVND (reference sequence). Trimming cost V 5 bases and J 5 bases, with 16 bases left between them. The CDR3 is made up of 15 amino acids. This clonotype was sampled from a woman under 30 with acute or convalescent COVID-19. The specimen was peripheral blood. V is TRBV19 and J is TRBJ1-5; no firm D call. The CDR3 here is CASSLWAPVDQPQHF. CDR3 DNA: TGTGCCAGTAGTTTGTGGGCCCCGGTTGATCAGCCCCAGCATTTT.